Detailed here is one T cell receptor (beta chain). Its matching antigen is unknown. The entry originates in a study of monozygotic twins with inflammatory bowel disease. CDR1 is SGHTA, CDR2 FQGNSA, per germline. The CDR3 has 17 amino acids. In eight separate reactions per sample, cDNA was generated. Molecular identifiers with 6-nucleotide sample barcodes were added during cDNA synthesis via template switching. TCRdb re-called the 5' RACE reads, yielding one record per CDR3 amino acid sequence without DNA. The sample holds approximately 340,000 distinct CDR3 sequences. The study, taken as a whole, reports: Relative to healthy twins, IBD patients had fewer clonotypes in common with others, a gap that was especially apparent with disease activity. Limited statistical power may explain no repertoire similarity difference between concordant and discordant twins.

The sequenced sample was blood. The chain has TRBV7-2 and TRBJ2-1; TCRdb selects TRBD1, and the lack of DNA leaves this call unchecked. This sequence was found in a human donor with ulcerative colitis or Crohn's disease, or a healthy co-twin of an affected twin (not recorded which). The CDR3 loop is CASSWRFQGRVNNEQFF.